This TCR beta chain came from a study of cytomegalovirus exposure and HLA in healthy donors (dated by TCRdb to about 2017). For context, the study as a whole: According to a later analysis, the roughly 120 validation repertoires were produced on the same platform as the roughly 600 repertoires of the first cohort. The study aimed to test whether signatures of past pathogen exposure could be identified by cataloging public T cell receptors. A separate validation cohort of 100 to 150 different subjects was used in addition to the roughly 700-subject first cohort. To predict cytomegalovirus infection status, the study brought together high-throughput TCR immunosequencing, statistical association of individual TCRs with disease status, and machine learning. Beyond this particular receptor, the publication reports: The authors suggested that the approach could potentially be generalized to other disease states and immunological phenotypes. Cytomegalovirus status was reported to be diagnosed by the classifier with high specificity and sensitivity in both the original and validation cohorts. A later analysis had no HLA typing for the validation cohort, so co-occurrence there was scored across all 110 or so repertoires. In vitro tests confirmed that three of the cytomegalovirus-associated TCR beta chains recognize cytomegalovirus antigens. A total of roughly 160 TCR beta chains were listed by the study as associated with cytomegalovirus. Across donors, most TCR sequences were observed very rarely, whereas some public TCRs were present in many individuals. A later analysis found that TCRs clustered in the first cohort also tended to co-occur in the roughly 110 validation repertoires, with 90% to 95% of cluster scores above 0.

CDR1 and CDR2 were assigned from the germline V gene as MNHNS and SASEGT. There are 13 amino acids in the CDR3, from cysteine to phenylalanine inclusive. Only the CDR3 region is kept as DNA, spanning 39 bases read in frame from base 1. At the junction V is shortened by 5 bases and J by 2 bases; bases outside the gene matches: 2. Libraries were made using the immunoSEQ multiplex PCR assay. Processing in the source paper ran as follows. A statistical classification framework was built for diagnosing cytomegalovirus status from the catalog of TCR beta chain sequences. Here the immuneACCESS table is served through TCRdb, limited to in-frame sequences with V and J called. Missing clones are a known gap in these copies; in checked studies unresolved V genes cover under half, and the rest lacks a known reason. From that table come the V and J calls and clone size; the DNA was used to work out D and trimming. Here the sample has about 280,000 clones; around 86% occur a single time. The ten largest clones add up to 0.95% to 1.1% of the sample.

Separate from the approximately 690-subject first cohort, the validation cohort of over 90 subjects was the group to which the donors belonged. This clone was detected once. It has no known antigen specificity. Qualities for individual bases were not recorded, and no much larger clone is one base off. This TCR came from a woman younger than 35 in good health and CMV-seronegative. The chain couples TRBV6-1 to TRBJ2-7; TRBD1 aligns with 8 central bases. The sequenced material came from PBMCs. The nucleotide sequence is TGTGCCAGCAGTTCACAGGGGGCCTACGAGCAGTACTTC. Its amino acids are CASSSQGAYEQYF.